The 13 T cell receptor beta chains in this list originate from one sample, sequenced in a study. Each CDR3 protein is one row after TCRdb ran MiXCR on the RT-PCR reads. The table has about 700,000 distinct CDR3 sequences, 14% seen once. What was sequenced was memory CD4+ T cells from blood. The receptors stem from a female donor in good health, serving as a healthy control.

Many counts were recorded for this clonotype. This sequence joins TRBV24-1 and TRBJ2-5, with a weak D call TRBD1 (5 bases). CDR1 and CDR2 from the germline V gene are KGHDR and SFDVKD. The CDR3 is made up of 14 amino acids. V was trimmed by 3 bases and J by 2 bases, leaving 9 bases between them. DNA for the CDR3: TGTGCCACCAGTGATCGTGACAGACAAGAGACCCAGTACTTC. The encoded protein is CATSDRDRQETQYF.

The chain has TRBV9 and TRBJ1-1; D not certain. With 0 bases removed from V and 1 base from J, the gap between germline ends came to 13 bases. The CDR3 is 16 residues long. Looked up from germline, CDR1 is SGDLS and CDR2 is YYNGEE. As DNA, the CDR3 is TGTGCCAGCAGCGTAGCTCCCCCAGGCCCGAACACTGAAGCTTTCTTT. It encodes CASSVAPPGPNTEAFF.

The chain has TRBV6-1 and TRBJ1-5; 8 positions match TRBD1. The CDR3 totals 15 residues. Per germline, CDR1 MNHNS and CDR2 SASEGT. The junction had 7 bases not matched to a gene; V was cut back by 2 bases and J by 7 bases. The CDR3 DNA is TGTGCCAGCAGTGAACAGGGGGCGGTTTCGCAGCCCCAGCATTTT. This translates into CASSEQGAVSQPQHF.

The CDR3 sequence is CASSPHARTSQETQYF. CDR3 in DNA: TGTGCCAGCAGCCCACATGCTCGGACAAGCCAAGAGACCCAGTACTTC. V gene TRBV9 combines with J gene TRBJ2-5; TRBD1 might be the D (5 bases). The CDR3 loop spans 16 amino acids. Germline assignment: CDR1 SGDLS and CDR2 YYNGEE. Trimming left V 4 bases short and J 1 base short, with 17 bases between.

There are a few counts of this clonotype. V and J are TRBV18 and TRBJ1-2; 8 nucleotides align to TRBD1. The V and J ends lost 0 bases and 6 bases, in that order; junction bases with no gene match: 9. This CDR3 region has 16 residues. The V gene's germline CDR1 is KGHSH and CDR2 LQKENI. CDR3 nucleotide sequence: TGTGCCAGCTCACCACCCGGGACAGGCCGAACCCATGGCTACACCTTC. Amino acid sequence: CASSPPGTGRTHGYTF.

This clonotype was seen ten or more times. The CDR3 coding sequence is TGTGCCAGCAGTTTATTCGCGATGAACACTGAAGCTTTCTTT. This codes for CASSLFAMNTEAFF. The chain joins TRBV27 to TRBJ1-1; D not certain. The V and J ends lost 1 base and 0 bases respectively, with 6 bases between them. The CDR3 is 14 residues long. Germline V gene data show CDR1 as MNHEY and CDR2 as SMNVEV (reference sequence).

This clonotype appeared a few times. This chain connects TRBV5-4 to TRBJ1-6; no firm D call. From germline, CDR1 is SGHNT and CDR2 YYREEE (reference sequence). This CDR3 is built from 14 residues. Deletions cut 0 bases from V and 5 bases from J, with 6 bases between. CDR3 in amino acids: CASSLDTHNSPLHF. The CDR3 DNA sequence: TGTGCCAGCAGCTTGGACACCCATAATTCACCCCTCCACTTT. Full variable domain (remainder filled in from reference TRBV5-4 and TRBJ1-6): ETGVTQSPTHLIKTRGQQVTLRCSSQSGHNTVSWYQQALGQGPQFIFQYYREEENGRGNFPPRFSGLQFPNYSSELNVNALELDDSALYLCASSLDTHNSPLHFGNGTRLTVT.

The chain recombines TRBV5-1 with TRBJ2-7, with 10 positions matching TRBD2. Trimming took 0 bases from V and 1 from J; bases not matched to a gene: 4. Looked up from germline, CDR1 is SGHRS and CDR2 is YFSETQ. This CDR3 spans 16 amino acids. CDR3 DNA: TGCGCCAGCAGCTTGGTAGGACTAGCGGCATCCTACGAGCAGTACTTC. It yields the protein CASSLVGLAASYEQYF.

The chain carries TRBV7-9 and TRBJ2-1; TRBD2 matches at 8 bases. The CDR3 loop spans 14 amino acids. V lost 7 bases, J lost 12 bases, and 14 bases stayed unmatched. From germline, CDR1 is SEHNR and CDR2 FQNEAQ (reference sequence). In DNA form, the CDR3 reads TGTGCCAGCACCCTAACCGGGACTAGGATTCGGCAGTTCTTC. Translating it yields CASTLTGTRIRQFF.

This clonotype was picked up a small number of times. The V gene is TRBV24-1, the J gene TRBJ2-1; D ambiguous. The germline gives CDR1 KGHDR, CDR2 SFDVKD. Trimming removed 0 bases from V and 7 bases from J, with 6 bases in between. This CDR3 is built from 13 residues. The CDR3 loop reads CATSDLRVNEQFF. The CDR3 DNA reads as TGTGCCACCAGTGATTTGAGGGTAAATGAGCAGTTCTTC.

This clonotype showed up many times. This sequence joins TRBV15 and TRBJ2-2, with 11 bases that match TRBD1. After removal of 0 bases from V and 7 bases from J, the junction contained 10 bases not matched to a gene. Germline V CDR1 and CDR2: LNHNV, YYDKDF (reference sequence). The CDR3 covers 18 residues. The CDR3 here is CATSRDSPGQGAGGELFF. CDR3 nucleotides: TGTGCCACCAGCAGAGATTCCCCTGGACAGGGGGCGGGCGGGGAGCTGTTTTTT.

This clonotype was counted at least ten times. For the CDR3, the DNA is TGTGCCAGCAGCCCTACTCGGGACTCTACCTACGAGCAGTACTTC. This gives the protein CASSPTRDSTYEQYF. V usage is TRBV27 and J usage is TRBJ2-7, with D maybe TRBD2 (6 bases). Trimming shortened V by 6 bases and J by 2 bases, and 17 bases separated the two germline ends. Germline V gene sequence: CDR1 MNHEY, CDR2 SMNVEV (reference sequence). This CDR3 spans 15 amino acids.

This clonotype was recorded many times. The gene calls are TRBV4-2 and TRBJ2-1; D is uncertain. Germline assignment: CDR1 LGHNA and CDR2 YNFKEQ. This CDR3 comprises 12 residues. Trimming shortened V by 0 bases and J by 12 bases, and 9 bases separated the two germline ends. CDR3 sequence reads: CASSQDDRAQFF. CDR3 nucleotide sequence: TGTGCCAGCAGCCAAGATGACCGAGCGCAGTTCTTC.